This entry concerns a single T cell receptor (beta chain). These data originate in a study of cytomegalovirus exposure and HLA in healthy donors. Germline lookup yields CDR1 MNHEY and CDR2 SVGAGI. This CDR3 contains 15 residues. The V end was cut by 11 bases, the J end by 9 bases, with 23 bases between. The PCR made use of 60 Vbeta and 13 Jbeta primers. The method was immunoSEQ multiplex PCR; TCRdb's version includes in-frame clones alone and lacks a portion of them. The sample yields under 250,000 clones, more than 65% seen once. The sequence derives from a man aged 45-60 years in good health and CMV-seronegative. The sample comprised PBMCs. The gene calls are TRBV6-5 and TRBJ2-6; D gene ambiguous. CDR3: CAGLRPQLIVNVLTF. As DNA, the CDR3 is TGTGCCGGTCTACGCCCCCAACTAATTGTCAACGTCCTGACTTTC.